This entry lists 4 T cell receptor beta chains sequenced from one sample in a study of radiotherapy plus CTLA-4 blockade in lung cancer. The data were produced by immunoSEQ multiplex PCR, yet TCRdb's version contains in-frame clones alone and is incomplete. The sample contains around 44,000 clones, roughly three quarters of which appear only once. This specimen was peripheral blood, taken from a patient treated with radiotherapy plus ipilimumab. The receptors were gathered from a human donor with non-small cell lung cancer whose response to radiotherapy plus ipilimumab could not be evaluated.

This chain connects TRBV27 to TRBJ1-5; 8 nucleotides match TRBD1. This CDR3 has 16 residues. V was pared by 5 bases and J by 3 bases, with 9 bases of the junction left unmatched. Germline V gene sequence: CDR1 MNHEY, CDR2 SMNVEV (reference sequence). As DNA, the CDR3 is TGTGCCAGCAGTACCCCGCTCAGGGGGCTCAATCAGCCCCAGCATTTT. Amino acid sequence: CASSTPLRGLNQPQHF.

The table lists this clone with a count of one. The chain carries TRBV6-5 and TRBJ1-1; D ambiguous. This CDR3 is 14 amino acids long. V was clipped by 0 bases and J by 0 bases, with 5 bases between them. Germline V gene data show CDR1 as MNHEY and CDR2 as SVGAGI. For the CDR3, the DNA is TGTGCCAGCAGTTACTCGAGGTTGAACACTGAAGCTTTCTTT. Translating it yields CASSYSRLNTEAFF.

V and J are TRBV6-5 and TRBJ2-5; D is unclear. The CDR3 loop spans 12 amino acids. The germline CDR1 and CDR2 sequences are MNHEY and SVGAGI. V lost 5 bases, J lost 3 bases, and 7 bases lay in between. The CDR3 loop is CASSAREETQYF. CDR3 bases: TGTGCCAGCAGTGCTAGAGAAGAGACCCAGTACTTC.

This clone turned up a few times. This chain uses TRBV2 with TRBJ2-5; TRBD2 matches 7 bases. The V gene's germline CDR1 is SNHLY and CDR2 FYNNEI. The ends lost 1 base at V and 4 bases at J; junction bases unmatched: 3. The CDR3 length is 14 residues. Written as DNA, the CDR3 is TGTGCCAGCAGTGAAGTAAGGGAGGGAGAGACCCAGTACTTC. This gives the protein CASSEVREGETQYF.